Described below is a single T cell receptor (delta chain) sequence and its context. This clone was counted between two and nine times. The antigen it binds to is not known. TCRdb records a much larger clone's protein for this DNA, with a difference at residue 8 that likely arises from a read error; the protein given is the translation of the DNA. For bulk TCR repertoire analysis, Vgamma9/Vdelta2+ and Vdelta2-negative gammadelta T cell populations were isolated by flow sorting from peripheral blood mononuclear cells. Libraries were constructed by multiplex PCR. For sequencing, an Illumina MiSeq was employed. Both TCR gamma (TRG) and TCR delta (TRD) chains were sequenced from each sorted gammadelta T cell sample. From the authors' description of their analysis: Repertoire analyses included clonotype tree plots, accumulated frequency of the top 20 clonotypes, diversity index (DI) and D75 metrics. TCRdb reanalyzed the public reads with the CATT caller, and identical DNA sequences were merged afterwards. For this entry, the V and J calls and clone size follow TCRdb and not the study's own pipeline. Present in this sample are around 86,000 delta-chain clones, over 1.3% of which were seen just once. The ten largest account for 7% to 9.5% of the sample.

This sample was taken from a study of γδ T cells in repeated Plasmodium falciparum infection (dated by TCRdb to the early 2020s). Some background on the complete study: In the natural-infection arm, Malian children exposed to intense seasonal malaria transmission were enrolled and compared against age and gender matched Australian children. Malian gammadelta TCR repertoires were analysed cross-sectionally during no-transmission periods and longitudinally across acute febrile malaria episodes. Using both natural infection in Mali and controlled human malaria infection, the study looked at the way repeated Plasmodium falciparum infection shapes the human gammadelta T cell repertoire. Controlled-infection subjects were sampled at baseline, immediately before selected infections, and 21 days after each infection. Several malaria-naive U.S. adults underwent four controlled human malaria infections by bites from P. falciparum NF54-infected Anopheles stephensi mosquitoes over approximately 640 days. Points the paper makes about the study in general: Because the controlled-infection cohort was small, analysis of inter-individual variability in gammadelta T cell responses was limited. Vgamma9/Vdelta2+ TCR repertoires kept a highly stable polyclonal repertoire across time and infection, and many TCRgamma sequences overlapped between individuals. Compared with Australian children, Malian children appeared to have Vdelta2-negative gammadelta TCR repertoires that were more clonally expanded, less diverse and less shared. The Malian cohort was drawn from a small rural village made up mostly of one ethnic group, which limits generalizability. Repeated controlled infections appeared to drive waves of new clonotype selection in Vdelta2-negative, largely Vdelta1+, gammadelta TCR repertoires.

CDR1 and CDR2 were assigned from the germline V gene as GEAIGNYY and EKD. The CDR3 spans 21 residues, from the cysteine through the phenylalanine. The CDR3 DNA has 63 bases and is translated from base 1. Ends trimmed: V by 1 base, J by 2 bases; bases unmatched to a gene: 19. The TCR sequence derives from a pool of human donors (malaria-infected and uninfected, not separated). The sample comprised gamma-delta T cells from blood. Recombination connected TRDV2 to TRDJ1; 12 junctional bases match TRDD3. Read as DNA, the sequence is TGTGCCTGTGACACTCTGGGAGCTGGGGGATACGGGTTAGGTTTGACCGATAAACTCATCTTT. This sequence encodes CACDTLGAGGYGLGLTDKLIF.